This T cell receptor (beta chain) derives from a study of cytomegalovirus exposure and HLA in healthy donors. General observations from the study: In all likelihood, a cluster of highly shared sequence variants was a sequencing artifact.

The CDR3 is 16 amino acids. The V and J ends lost 0 bases and 3 bases, in that order; junction bases with no gene match: 5. CDR1 and CDR2 (germline): KGHSH, LQKENI. This clone counts as medium-sized. What it binds is unknown. 13 Jbeta primers and 60 Vbeta primers were used for the PCR. Produced via immunoSEQ multiplex PCR; TCRdb's table is partial and in-frame only. The table includes 150,000 to 200,000 clones, 70% to 90% detected once. Input material: PBMCs. The chain employs TRBV18 and TRBJ2-7; 10 bases are shared with TRBD1. The source is a man aged 18 to 30 in good health and CMV-seropositive. This CDR3 reads CASSPPGTGALYEQYF. CDR3 DNA sequence: TGTGCCAGCTCACCACCCGGGACAGGGGCCCTCTACGAGCAGTACTTC.